This T cell receptor (beta chain) is from a study of tumor-infiltrating lymphocytes in primary liver carcinoma. Constant-region priming of roughly 490 ng total RNA yielded TCR beta cDNA. Three nested multiplex PCR rounds of slightly modified ARM-PCR generated TCR beta libraries. TCRdb ran MiXCR on the multiplex PCR reads and lists one entry per CDR3 protein. The sample consists of more than 30,000 distinct CDR3 sequences, 60% to 85% of them appearing once. Investigators took RNA and DNA out together from 20-30 mg of unsorted bulk tissue. The source material was liver tumor tissue from sampling region 5. As to subset: tumor region T5, tumor centre. The sequence came from a middle-aged man with primary liver carcinoma and hepatitis B virus infection.

CDR3 sequence: CASRGGLAGLYEQFF. In DNA, the CDR3 is TGTGCCAGCAGAGGGGGACTAGCGGGGCTTTATGAGCAGTTCTTC. This chain connects TRBV6-1 to TRBJ2-1; 13 nucleotides line up with TRBD2. The germline V gene has CDR1 MNHNS and CDR2 SASEGT. The V segment lost 6 bases and the J segment 8 bases; nucleotides outside the gene matches: 7. There are 15 residues in the CDR3.